What follows is one T cell receptor (beta chain) and its context. This clone was detected only once. No antigen is known for it. Nothing much larger sits one base from this clone, and base qualities are not available. The sample originates from a study of shared clonotypes between healthy human individuals (TCRdb year 2020). Notes on the research overall: The cohort comprised two women and three men aged 18 to 49 years. For each donor, CD4 naive and CD4 memory were each given three plates, CD8 naive was given two plates, and CD8 memory was given one plate. The study deeply sequenced blood TCR repertoires of 5 or 6 healthy adults to estimate repertoire size and the extent of clonotype sharing between individuals. To increase sequencing depth and limit assay-specific biases, TCR repertoire library preparation and sequencing were carried out by different laboratories using diverse techniques. Leukapheresis yielded between about 0.85 and 10 billion PBMCs per donor.

Using the deep immunoSEQ assay, TCR CDR3 regions were amplified from genomic DNA by multiplex PCR. Extracted genomic DNA from each cell subset was spread evenly across all wells of several immunoSEQ 96-well plates, with each plate serving as a replicate. For sorted subsets, roughly 190 ng of genomic DNA, equivalent to 25,000 to 35,000 T cell genomes, went into each replicate PCR. Purified libraries were quantified with a Qubit 3.0 fluorometer, sized on a Bioanalyzer 2100, and re-quantified with the KAPA Library Quantification kit. Every immunoSEQ 96-well plate was sequenced on a dedicated single-read 150-cycle Illumina NextSeq 550 flow cell. Per the authors' processing: Because the immunoSEQ output held only junctional sequences and lacked quality scores, the filtering could not match the filtering applied to full-length reads. Sequences were annotated with PyIR, a Python wrapper for IgBLAST v1.9, using IMGT germline references to assign V/J genes and CDR3. Reads were removed for weak V/J assignments (E-value above 1e-6), missing CDR3, stop codons, out-of-frame junctions, or ambiguous translated residues. V3J clonotypes were defined as sequences sharing the same inferred V gene, J gene, and CDR3 amino acid sequence. To compute the percentage overlap between repertoires, the number of shared unique clonotypes was divided by the size of the smaller repertoire. RTK rarefaction, the Chao1 estimator, and Recon v2.1 estimates of unobserved clonotypes were used to assess repertoire richness. For all TCRbeta clonotypes obtained by the gDNA method from a few donors, generation probabilities were computed with OLGA. The table comes from immuneACCESS by way of TCRdb, which keeps in-frame sequences with V and J called. Part of the clones is missing from these tables; in studies checked, under half for an unresolved V gene and the rest for unknown reasons. The V and J calls and clone size are taken from that table; D and trimming were inferred from the DNA. This sample has a few hundred thousand clones in its table, and approximately 97% of those were observed once. The ten largest clones add up to about 0.32% of the sample.

The V end loses 1 base and the J end loses 2 bases, and a stretch of 6 bases separates them. The CDR3 measures 15 amino acids from cysteine to phenylalanine. The kept DNA is CDR3 alone, 45 bases in frame from the first base. The germline V gene (reference sequence) yields SEHNR for CDR1 and FQNEAQ for CDR2. Donors were healthy HIV-negative adults with no recently reported acute infections or vaccinations. Only Caucasian adults living in Nashville, Tennessee, USA were represented among the donors. CD8 memory samples combined magnetically selected CD45RO+ cells with CCR7-negative CD45RA+ effector memory (TemRA) cells. After blood collection by leukapheresis, PBMCs were isolated using Ficoll-Histopaque density gradient centrifugation and then cryopreserved in the vapor phase of liquid nitrogen. Analytical flow cytometry was used to check the purity and quantity of every magnetically sorted T cell population. From each sorted fraction, genomic DNA was isolated and quantified by UV absorbance on a Nanodrop 2000c.

General findings and caveats noted by the study authors: Naive subsets generally had larger estimated clonotype richness than memory subsets. Because the study included only a small number of donors, the genetic and exposure-history diversity represented was limited. Compared with non-shared clonotypes, the clonotypes found in all four sorted-subset donors had higher generation probabilities. Only blood was sampled, and tissue TCR repertoires likely differ from those in blood. Across a few donors, approximately 5% of naive CD4, around 3.3% of naive CD8, under 2.5% of memory CD4, and roughly 0.41% of memory CD8 clonotypes were shared. Even with the large sequencing depth, rarefaction of the sorted-subset datasets indicated that sequencing was incomplete. Based on pairwise subsampling, the degree of clonotype sharing among donors was expected to be affected by sequencing depth.

Here the chain combines TRBV7-9 and TRBJ2-6, with no D gene named confidently. The clonotype was recovered from a man aged 30-40 years in good health. Material: memory CD8+ T cells sorted from blood. The intended sense of this specimen's cell subset or site label: CD45RO+ cells pooled with CCR7-negative TemRA cells. In nucleotides, the sequence is TGTGCCAGCAGCTTAGGCGGAGCTGGGGCCAACGTCCTGACTTTC. Translated, it gives CASSLGGAGANVLTF.